The entry that follows covers one TCR beta chain sequence. The antigen is not known. Data came from immunoSEQ multiplex PCR; TCRdb stores just in-frame clones and leaves some out. The sample lists 96,000 or so clones; approximately 90% were seen once. The CDR3 runs to 14 residues. Unmatched junction bases numbered 3, after V lost 1 base and J lost 5 bases. Germline V CDR1 and CDR2: SGHRS, YFSETQ. The sample belongs to a study of graft-versus-host responses after intestinal transplantation. The chain uses TRBV5-1 and TRBJ1-5; 7 bases are shared with TRBD1. The TCR comes from a human donor who received an intestinal transplant. This specimen consisted of unstimulated CD4+ T cells sorted from spleen or lymph node cells, obtained before intestinal transplant. Here the CDR3 reads CASSLTGEDQPQHF. DNA of the CDR3: TGCGCCAGCAGCTTGACAGGGGAGGATCAGCCCCAGCATTTT.